This record covers a single T cell receptor beta chain. No antigen is known for it. Libraries were prepared by immunoSEQ multiplex PCR; TCRdb keeps only in-frame clonotypes and omits some of them. This sample yields fewer than 600,000 clones, of which 89% are seen a single time; around 1.6% belongs to the top ten. This sample's treatment: around 19 received Ad26.COV2.S at low or high dose, single or two shots; roughly five received placebo; per-sample allocation not given. It was on day 63 after the first vaccine or placebo injection that samples were taken. These data come from a study of Ad26.COV2.S vaccination and SARS-CoV-2 variants. Study summary: Ad26.COV2.S arm of COV1001 included the donor. Points from the study as a whole: The placebo group had lower spike-specific TCR breadth than the vaccine recipients did.

V lost 5 bases and J lost 5, with 18 bases in between. Germline CDR1 and CDR2: SEHNR and FQNEAQ (reference sequence). There are 15 residues in the CDR3. The specimen comprised peripheral blood, sampled in a trial of Ad26.COV2.S vaccine versus placebo. V gene TRBV7-9 combines with J gene TRBJ1-1; D is ambiguous. The clonotype was recovered from a person between 18 and 65 years old who received the Ad26.COV2.S COVID-19 vaccine or a placebo. The CDR3 DNA follows: TGTGCCAGCAGCCCGATTTTTGAGGGAGGGACTGAAGCTTTCTTT. Protein sequence: CASSPIFEGGTEAFF.